Presented here are 20 T cell receptor beta chains from one specimen sequenced in a study of cytomegalovirus exposure and HLA in healthy donors. The PCR contained 60 Vbeta and 13 Jbeta primers. The data were produced by immunoSEQ multiplex PCR, yet TCRdb's version contains in-frame clones alone and is incomplete. This repertoire shows some 77,000 clones, over 70% found once; its top ten account for around a quarter. Sequenced input: PBMCs. These receptors originate from a woman aged 45-59 years in good health and CMV-seropositive.

The gene calls are TRBV10-3 and TRBJ1-2, with 9 bases matching TRBD1. Germline CDR1 and CDR2: ENHRY and SYGVKD. The CDR3 runs to 14 residues. Unmatched junction bases numbered 3, after V lost 6 bases and J lost 1 base. CDR3 loop: CAIRGQGGNYGYTF. CDR3 in DNA: TGTGCCATCAGGGGACAGGGAGGTAACTATGGCTACACCTTC.

The V call is TRBV11-2, the J call TRBJ2-3, with D possibly matching TRBD2 (6 bases). There are 13 residues in the CDR3. The V gene's germline CDR1 is SGHAT and CDR2 FQNNGV. Trimming took 4 bases from V and 11 from J, leaving 16 bases between them. The CDR3: CASSSGSPWLQYF. CDR3 in DNA: TGTGCCAGCAGCTCCGGGAGCCCTTGGTTGCAGTATTTT.

The V and J genes are TRBV30 and TRBJ2-7; 11 bases are a match to TRBD2. V was pared by 4 bases and J by 5 bases, with 10 bases of the junction left unmatched. This CDR3 contains 15 residues. The V gene's germline CDR1 is GTSNPN and CDR2 SVGIG (reference sequence). CDR3 residues: CAWMGLAVGHDEQYV. CDR3 DNA sequence: TGTGCCTGGATGGGACTAGCGGTTGGACACGACGAGCAGTACGTC.

To note about this clone: This CDR3 is also generated by other DNA sequences in the sample. The chain has TRBV7-9 and TRBJ1-1; D perhaps matches TRBD1 (6 bases). The CDR3 contains 14 residues. Trimming took 5 bases from V and 1 from J, leaving 11 bases between them. Per the germline V gene, CDR1 is SEHNR and CDR2 is FQNEAQ (reference sequence). This CDR3 reads CASSLGGGNTEAFF. The CDR3 DNA is TGTGCCAGCAGCCTAGGGGGAGGGAACACTGAAGCTTTCTTT. The full variable domain, completed using reference TRBV7-9 and TRBJ1-1, is DTGVSQNPRHKITKRGQNVTFRCDPISEHNRLYWYRQTLGQGPEFLTYFQNEAQLEKSRLLSDRFSAERPKGSFSTLEIQRTEQGDSAMYLCASSLGGGNTEAFFGQGTRLTVV.

This clone was counted between two and nine times. The chain combines TRBV10-3 with TRBJ1-6, with 7 bases that match TRBD1. This CDR3 is built from 13 residues. Germline-derived CDR1 and CDR2 are ENHRY and SYGVKD. Trimming removed 7 bases from V and 8 bases from J; junction bases left unmatched: 5. CDR3 residues: CAITTGMDSPLHF. As DNA, the CDR3 is TGTGCCATCACGACAGGGATGGATTCACCCCTCCACTTT.

The chain combines TRBV27 with TRBJ2-7; possible D gene TRBD2, 5 bases. The CDR3 is 16 residues long. The V end lost 1 base, the J end lost 2 bases, and 15 bases lay between the germline ends. Germline V gene data show CDR1 as MNHEY and CDR2 as SMNVEV (reference sequence). The CDR3 DNA follows: TGTGCCAGCAGTTTATTAGGAGTGGCCGGGGCCTACGAGCAGTACTTC. This sequence encodes CASSLLGVAGAYEQYF.

This clone was recorded only once. The V and J genes are TRBV30 and TRBJ1-1, with TRBD1 as a possible D gene (5 bases). The V gene lost 5 bases and the J gene lost 0 bases, with 16 bases spanning the gap. The V gene's germline CDR1 is GTSNPN and CDR2 SVGIG (reference sequence). The CDR3 runs to 15 residues. Here the CDR3 reads CAWQSLGGLNTEAFF. The CDR3 region has the DNA TGTGCCTGGCAATCCCTGGGGGGACTGAACACTGAAGCTTTCTTT.

The rearrangement joins TRBV30 to TRBJ1-6; 8 nucleotides match TRBD1. Trimming removed 5 bases from V and 10 bases from J; junction bases left unmatched: 7. This CDR3 spans 13 amino acids. Germline lookup yields CDR1 GTSNPN and CDR2 SVGIG (reference sequence). This CDR3 reads CAWQGAQGSPLHF. Written as DNA, the CDR3 is TGTGCCTGGCAGGGGGCTCAAGGGTCACCCCTCCACTTT.

This rearrangement joins TRBV19 to TRBJ1-2; no firm D call. CDR3 length: 14 residues. Trimming removed 4 bases from V and 8 bases from J, with 17 bases in between. Per the germline V gene, CDR1 is LNHDA and CDR2 is SQIVND (reference sequence). CDR3 DNA: TGTGCCAGTAGTACCCGGACGAGGGAAGTCGGCTACACCTTC. Amino acids: CASSTRTREVGYTF. Drawing the rest from reference TRBV19 and TRBJ1-2, the complete variable domain is DGGITQSPKYLFRKEGQNVTLSCEQNLNHDAMYWYRQDPGQGLRLIYYSQIVNDFQKGDIAEGYSVSREKKESFPLTVTSAQKNPTAFYLCASSTRTREVGYTFGSGTRLTVV.

This clone was observed a handful of times. J is TRBJ2-5 and V is TRBV28; TRBD1 is a possible D gene (7 bases). The V end was cut by 4 bases, the J end by 2 bases, with 14 bases between. This CDR3 comprises 15 residues. From germline, CDR1 is MDHEN and CDR2 SYDVKM. CDR3 sequence reads: CASSSRGTAQETQYF. CDR3 sequence (DNA): TGTGCCAGCAGTTCCCGCGGGACAGCTCAAGAGACCCAGTACTTC.

This clone was counted a few times. The junction shows a germline mismatch at one end, possibly a read error. The chain uses TRBV2 and TRBJ2-1, with TRBD1 matching 9 bases. The CDR3 is 11 amino acids. CDR1 SNHLY and CDR2 FYNNEI come from the germline V gene. CDR3 amino acids: CASSVPGQGLF. CDR3 sequence (DNA): TGTGCCAGCAGTGTTCCGGGACAGGGCCTCTTC.

The chain recombines TRBV7-6 with TRBJ1-3, with D possibly being TRBD1 (5 bases). Deletions cut 8 bases from V and 0 bases from J, with 8 bases between. The CDR3 sequence is 13 residues long. In germline, CDR1 is SGHVS, CDR2 FNYEAQ. CDR3 in amino acids: CASWGVSGNTIYF. The CDR3 coding sequence is TGTGCCAGCTGGGGGGTCTCTGGAAACACCATATATTTT.

The chain joins TRBV23-1 to TRBJ1-2; TRBD1 agrees at 9 bases. TRBV23-1 is filed as an ORF, its function uncertain. The V and J ends lost 4 bases and 4 bases, in that order; junction bases with no gene match: 4. The CDR3 covers 14 residues. CDR3 in amino acids: CASSRTGGVYGYTF. The CDR3 region has the DNA TGCGCCAGCAGTCGAACAGGGGGCGTCTATGGCTACACCTTC.

The genes are TRBV11-2 and TRBJ2-7; D call uncertain. Germline V gene sequence: CDR1 SGHAT, CDR2 FQNNGV. The CDR3 runs to 12 residues. Trimming shortened V by 0 bases and J by 7 bases, and 7 bases separated the two germline ends. The CDR3 here is CASSLDYGEQYV. CDR3 DNA sequence: TGTGCCAGCAGCTTAGATTACGGGGAGCAGTACGTC.

J is TRBJ1-2 and V is TRBV2; TRBD1 matches at 7 bases. Trimming cost V 5 bases and J 5 bases; bases outside gene matches: 5. This CDR3 has 13 residues. Per germline, CDR1 SNHLY and CDR2 FYNNEI. As DNA, the CDR3 is TGTGCCAGCAGTCCCGACAGGGATTATGGCTACACCTTC. The encoded protein is CASSPDRDYGYTF.

The V and J genes are TRBV2 and TRBJ1-1; D is undetermined. The CDR3 extends over 14 amino acids. The V gene's germline CDR1 is SNHLY and CDR2 FYNNEI. V dropped 4 bases and J dropped 3 bases, with 12 bases sitting between them. The CDR3, as DNA: TGTGCCAGCAGTGTTACAGTGTCCTACACTGAAGCTTTCTTT. Translated: CASSVTVSYTEAFF.

The genes are TRBV7-9 and TRBJ2-1; tentative D call: TRBD2 (5 bases). Germline V CDR1 and CDR2: SEHNR, FQNEAQ (reference sequence). This CDR3 is built from 15 residues. The V end lost 5 bases, the J end lost 0 bases, and 11 bases lay between the germline ends. The CDR3 nucleotides read TGTGCCAGCAGCCGAAGCGGAAGCTCCTACAATGAGCAGTTCTTC. It is translated as CASSRSGSSYNEQFF.

The rearrangement joins TRBV5-4 to TRBJ2-5, with 12 nucleotides matching TRBD2. V trimming: 4 bases; J trimming: 4 bases; junction bases outside the gene matches: 11. Germline V gives CDR1 SGHNT, CDR2 YYREEE (reference sequence). CDR3 size: 17 residues. This chain's CDR3 is CASSKRTSGEGGETQYF. The CDR3 DNA is TGTGCCAGCAGCAAGAGGACTAGCGGGGAGGGTGGAGAGACCCAGTACTTC.

The V gene is TRBV27, the J gene TRBJ2-1; 7 positions match TRBD1. V dropped 1 base and J dropped 9; count of bases not matched to a gene: 3. This CDR3 is built from 13 residues. Germline CDR1 MNHEY, CDR2 SMNVEV (reference sequence). For the CDR3, the DNA is TGTGCCAGCAGTTTATGGACAGGAGTTGAGCAGTTCTTC. Translation: CASSLWTGVEQFF.

The V and J genes are TRBV11-3 and TRBJ1-4; D not certain. The CDR3 is 12 amino acids. Deletions cut 4 bases from V and 8 bases from J, with 8 bases between. Germline V lookup: CDR1 SGHNT, CDR2 YENEEA. The CDR3 loop reads CASSSRGEKLFF. DNA for the CDR3: TGTGCCAGCAGCTCGAGAGGGGAAAAACTGTTTTTT.